One sample yielded the 28 T cell receptor beta chains listed below, sequenced in a study of tumor-infiltrating lymphocytes in primary liver carcinoma. With a constant-region primer, TCR beta cDNA was made from around 520 ng of total RNA. Each TCR beta library was derived from three nested multiplex PCR rounds that employed slightly modified ARM-PCR. Investigators reported that the first two PCR rounds, at 9 to 11 cycles each, used TRBV1-TRBV30 forward primers with a C-beta reverse primer. TCRdb recomputed calls from the multiplex PCR reads with MiXCR, one row per CDR3 protein. The sample lists about 120,000 distinct CDR3 sequences, 55% to 70% occurring once. Between roughly 17 and 31 mg of unsorted bulk tissue served as the source from which RNA and DNA were co-extracted. Sequenced: tumor-adjacent normal liver tissue. These TCRs come from a woman in her sixties with primary liver carcinoma and hepatitis B virus infection.

Worth noting for this clonotype: At one end the junction does not follow the germline gene, possibly because of a read error. The V and J genes are TRBV6-5 and TRBJ1-2; 7 bases map to TRBD1. The CDR3 contains 15 residues. Per germline, CDR1 MNHEY and CDR2 SVGAGI. The CDR3 sequence: CASSYRDSVHYGYIF. The CDR3 DNA follows: TGTGCCAGTAGTTACAGGGACAGTGTCCATTATGGCTACATCTTC.

Turning to this clonotype: Here the CDR3 omits its conserved ending phenylalanine or tryptophan, so a read error is the likely source. Because the CDR3's place on the DNA is in doubt, the DNA is left out and the CDR3 is given as listed by TCRdb. The J gene is TRBJ1-1, the V gene TRBV29-1; the table calls TRBD1, which could not be checked here. A total of 13 residues make up the CDR3, ends included. CDR1 is SQVTM, CDR2 ANQGSEA, per germline. CDR3 residues: CSVYTGGSAEALL.

The sample holds one count of this clonotype. The chain recombines TRBV6-1 with TRBJ2-3, with D possibly being TRBD1 or TRBD2 (6 bases each). This CDR3 comprises 14 residues. V lost 4 bases and J lost 9, with 17 bases in between. Germline assignment: CDR1 MNHNS and CDR2 SASEGT. The CDR3 DNA follows: TGTGCCAGCAGTGCTTCAGGGGATGGAGGGACGCAGTATTTT. This translates into CASSASGDGGTQYF.

This clonotype appeared many times. The chain recombines TRBV6-1 with TRBJ2-7; D is undetermined. This CDR3 has 12 residues. V was clipped by 3 bases and J by 3 bases, with 6 bases between them. In germline, CDR1 is MNHNS, CDR2 SASEGT. CDR3: CASSDGGYEQYF. CDR3 bases: TGTGCCAGCAGTGATGGCGGCTACGAGCAGTACTTC.

For this clonotype: Compared with germline, one end of the junction differs, possibly owing to a read error. The chain couples TRBV29-1 to TRBJ2-7, with 7 bases fitting TRBD2. This CDR3 contains 12 residues. Germline CDR1 is SQVTM and CDR2 is ANQGSEA. The CDR3 nucleotides are TGCAGCCGGGGGGACCTTTCCTACGAGGAGTACTTC. Amino acid sequence: CSRGDLSYEEYF.

Remarks on this clonotype: Sequence at one end of the junction differs from germline and may be a read error. The chain employs TRBV14 and TRBJ1-6; D is uncertain. The CDR3 runs to 15 residues. The germline V gene encodes CDR1 SGHDN and CDR2 FVKESK. The CDR3 region has the DNA TGTGCCAGTAGCCCCCGGGAGGACTATAATTCACCCCTCCACTTT. Its translation: CASSPREDYNSPLHF.

About this clonotype itself: Given the absence of the conserved phenylalanine or tryptophan at the CDR3 end, a read error is likely. As DNA, the CDR3 is TGCAGTGCTAGGGAGGGACAGTCCTACGAGCAGTACCTC. Its protein is CSAREGQSYEQYL. The chain recombines TRBV20-1 with TRBJ2-7, with D possibly matching TRBD1 (7 bases). Trimming left V 3 bases short and J 1 base short, with 10 bases between. The CDR3 consists of 13 residues. Germline loops: CDR1 DFQATT, CDR2 SNEGSKA (reference sequence).

A word on this clonotype: Germline is not matched at one junction end, which may reflect a read error. The rearrangement links TRBV11-2 to TRBJ1-4; the D is unclear. The CDR3 is made up of 18 amino acids. The germline gives CDR1 SGHAT, CDR2 FQNNGV. The CDR3: CAISLSVWAGRTNEKLFF. The CDR3 region has the DNA TGTGCCATCAGCTTAAGCGTCTGGGCAGGTCGGACTAATGAAAAGCTGTTTTTT.

About this clonotype itself: The junction does not match germline at one end; this may be a read error. This chain uses TRBV29-1 with TRBJ1-2, with TRBD1 identical over 7 bases. The CDR3 totals 12 residues. Germline V gene data show CDR1 as SQVTM and CDR2 as ANQGSEA. CDR3 in amino acids: CCVANRGYGYTF. The CDR3 coding sequence is TGCTGCGTTGCGAACAGGGGATATGGCTACACCTTC.

Details on this clonotype: Germline is not matched at one junction end, which may reflect a read error. This chain uses TRBV5-1 with TRBJ2-7; 9 nucleotides agree with TRBD1. Germline CDR1 reads SGHRS; CDR2 reads YFSETQ. This CDR3 region has 17 residues. CDR3 in amino acids: CAISLGQGLIKNYEQYF. As DNA, the CDR3 is TGCGCCATCAGCCTGGGACAGGGATTAATAAAAAACTACGAGCAGTACTTC. Drawing the rest from reference TRBV5-1 and TRBJ2-7, the complete variable domain is KAGVTQTPRYLIKTRGQQVTLSCSPISGHRSVSWYQQTPGQGLQFLFEYFSETQRNKGNFPGRFSGRQFSNSRSEMNVSTLELGDSALYLCAISLGQGLIKNYEQYFGPGTRLTVT.

This clonotype was seen a single time. A much bigger clone sits one base away, suggesting this may be a read error. This chain joins TRBV28 and TRBJ2-3, with 11 bases identical to TRBD1. This CDR3 contains 16 residues. Looked up from germline, CDR1 is MDHEN and CDR2 is SYDVKM. J gave up 4 bases and V 6 bases, and 9 bases lay outside the gene matches. The CDR3 sequence: CASSRHGTGGADTQYF. The DNA of the CDR3 is TGTGCCAGCAGCCGACATGGGACAGGGGGGGCAGATACGCAGTATTTT.

With respect to this clonotype: The germline gene is not matched at one end of the junction; a read error may be the cause. The chain joins TRBV4-2 to TRBJ2-1; D may correspond to TRBD1 or TRBD2 (7 bases each). There are 17 residues in the CDR3. Germline CDR1 is LGHNA and CDR2 is YNFKEQ. The CDR3 spells CASSQVGSGGGYKEQFF. In nucleotides, the CDR3 is TGTGCCAGCAGCCAAGTCGGATCAGGGGGAGGGTACAAAGAGCAGTTCTTC.

V gene TRBV11-2 combines with J gene TRBJ2-1; either TRBD1 or TRBD2 may supply D (5 bases each). V was pared by 5 bases and J by 6 bases, with 14 bases between. From germline, CDR1 is SGHAT and CDR2 FQNNGV. The CDR3 covers 14 residues. The CDR3 sequence: CASSPTSGANEQFF. CDR3 nucleotides: TGTGCCAGCAGCCCGACGTCCGGGGCCAATGAGCAGTTCTTC.

This clonotype has only one observation. The V call is TRBV7-8, the J call TRBJ2-7; perhaps TRBD1 as D (7 bases). The CDR3 contains 15 residues. Germline lookup yields CDR1 SGHVS and CDR2 FQNEAQ. This CDR3 is CASGYLQGPSYEQYF. The CDR3 DNA follows: TGTGCTAGCGGTTACTTACAGGGGCCCAGTTACGAGCAGTACTTC. Combining the CDR3 with reference TRBV7-8 and TRBJ2-7 gives the whole variable domain GAGVSQSPRYKVAKRGQDVALRCDPISGHVSLFWYQQALGQGPEFLTYFQNEAQLDKSGLPSDRFFAERPEGSVSTLKIQRTQQEDSAVYLCASGYLQGPSYEQYFGPGTRLTVT.

As to this clonotype: The conserved phenylalanine or tryptophan normally closing the CDR3 is absent here, so this likely arose from a read error. V gene TRBV14 combines with J gene TRBJ2-7, with 9 bases matching TRBD1. Germline CDR1 and CDR2: SGHDN and FVKESK. With V trimmed by 3 bases and J by 7 bases, 7 bases remained unmatched. The CDR3 runs to 14 residues. CDR3 region: CASSHQSTGGEQYS. For the CDR3, the DNA is TGTGCCAGCAGCCATCAATCGACAGGGGGGGAGCAGTACTCA.

There are a few counts of this clonotype. V is TRBV6-1 and J is TRBJ2-3; 13 bases line up with TRBD2. V shed 8 bases and J 2 bases; nucleotides not matched to a gene: 7. The CDR3 sequence is 16 residues long. Germline values: CDR1 MNHNS, CDR2 SASEGT. The CDR3 region is CASGWGTSGNTDTQYF. The CDR3 DNA reads TGTGCCAGCGGGTGGGGGACTAGCGGGAACACAGATACGCAGTATTTT.

V usage is TRBV7-8 and J usage is TRBJ2-3; D is unclear. V gave up 1 base and J gave up 6 bases, with 11 bases separating them. Per the germline V gene, CDR1 is SGHVS and CDR2 is FQNEAQ. The CDR3 contains 14 residues. DNA for the CDR3: TGTGCCAGCAGCTTAGGTGGAGCGAAGGATACGCAGTATTTT. Encoded protein: CASSLGGAKDTQYF.

Note on this clonotype: One end of the junction varies from germline; a read error may be responsible. This rearrangement joins TRBV14 to TRBJ2-7; D gene unclear. From germline, CDR1 is SGHDN and CDR2 FVKESK. The CDR3 loop spans 14 amino acids. The CDR3 here is CVSSPGRFQVEPYF. The CDR3 DNA reads TGTGTCAGCAGCCCCGGAAGATTTCAAGTTGAGCCGTACTTC.

Notes on this clonotype: One end of the junction fails to match germline, which may point to a read error. The V call is TRBV5-4, the J call TRBJ2-1; TRBD2 matches 9 bases. CDR1 is SGHNT and CDR2 is YYREEE in the germline V gene (reference sequence). The CDR3 contains 17 residues. CDR3 in amino acids: CASSLGSGLASYNEQFF. CDR3 sequence (DNA): TGTGCCAGCAGTTTGGGATCGGGACTAGCTTCCTACAATGAGCAGTTCTTC.

The count of this clonotype is one. Just one base apart from a much larger clone, this may be a read error. The chain recombines TRBV6-4 with TRBJ2-1, with D tentatively TRBD2 (5 bases). The length of the CDR3 is 12 residues. From germline, CDR1 is MRHNA and CDR2 SNTAGT. In DNA, the CDR3 is TGTGTCAGCAGTGAATCTCGGGGTGTGCAGTTCTTC. Its translation: CVSSESRGVQFF.

The CDR3 loop is CASSPADTSGRATDTQYF. The DNA of the CDR3 is TGCGCCAGCAGCCCGGCCGATACTAGCGGGAGGGCCACAGATACGCAGTATTTT. The chain combines TRBV4-3 with TRBJ2-3; 13 nucleotides align to TRBD2. The CDR3 covers 18 residues. V trimming: 4 bases; J trimming: 2 bases; junction bases outside the gene matches: 9. Germline-derived CDR1 and CDR2 are LGHNA and YSLEER.

Concerning this clonotype itself: The junction shows a germline mismatch at one end, possibly a read error. The chain carries TRBV5-5 and TRBJ2-1; 13 bases map to TRBD2. The CDR3 has 20 residues. CDR1 SGHKS and CDR2 YYEKEE come from the germline V gene (reference sequence). The DNA for the CDR3 is TGTGCCAGAAGCTTGGCCGGGACTAGCGGGACGGGGAACTCCTACAATGAGCAGTTCTTC. Translated, it gives CARSLAGTSGTGNSYNEQFF. The entire variable domain, with the rest obtained from reference TRBV5-5 and TRBJ2-1, is as follows: DAGVTQSPTHLIKTRGQQVTLRCSPISGHKSVSWYQQVLGQGPQFIFQYYEKEERGRGNFPDRFSARQFPNYSSELNVNALLLGDSALYLCARSLAGTSGTGNSYNEQFFGPGTRLTVL.

As regards this clonotype: A much larger clone lies a single base off, so this may be a read error. The rearrangement uses TRBV7-9 and TRBJ2-2; D not certain. Germline V gives CDR1 SEHNR, CDR2 FQNEAQ (reference sequence). The CDR3 length is 14 residues. The CDR3 nucleotides read TGTGTCAGCAGCTTGTCAAAGGTTACCGGGGAGCTGTTTTTT. Translated: CVSSLSKVTGELFF.

As for this clonotype: One junction end does not reproduce the germline sequence, and a read error may be involved. The gene calls are TRBV7-9 and TRBJ2-7; 7 bases match TRBD1. CDR1 is SEHNR, CDR2 FQNEAQ, per germline (reference sequence). The CDR3 is 15 amino acids. DNA for the CDR3: TGTGCCAGCAACTTAGGGACAGAGGGCCGCTACGAACAGTACTTC. Protein product: CASNLGTEGRYEQYF.

Concerning this clonotype: This could be a read error, since a much larger clone is one nucleotide away. The gene calls are TRBV7-9 and TRBJ1-1; possibly TRBD1 for D (6 bases). The ends were cut back, 4 bases at V and 0 bases at J, with 15 bases in the middle. The CDR3 has 16 residues. Germline CDR1 and CDR2: SEHNR and FQNEAQ (reference sequence). The CDR3 loop is CASSSGQCILNTEAFF. The DNA for the CDR3 is TGTGCCAGCAGCTCAGGACAGTGTATATTGAACACTGAAGCTTTCTTT.

At least ten counts were recorded for this clonotype. J is TRBJ1-6 and V is TRBV6-5; 9 bases agree with TRBD1. From germline, CDR1 is MNHEY and CDR2 SVGAGI. V shed 5 bases and J 7 bases; nucleotides not matched to a gene: 6. CDR3 size: 15 residues. CDR3 sequence (DNA): TGTGCCAGCAGTCTTACCGGGACAGGGAATTCACCCCTCCACTTT. It translates to CASSLTGTGNSPLHF.

This clonotype was seen a single time. A much larger clone lies a single base off, so this may be a read error. This chain joins TRBV5-1 and TRBJ2-6, with no clear D. Per the germline V gene, CDR1 is SGHRS and CDR2 is YFSETQ. CDR3 length equals 15 residues. The CDR3, as DNA: TGCACCAGCAGGCAGTTTCTCTCTGGGGCCAACGTCCTGACTTTC. It translates to CTSRQFLSGANVLTF.

About this clonotype: The germline gene is not matched at one end of the junction; a read error may be the cause. The chain joins TRBV12-3 or TRBV12-4 to TRBJ2-5; TRBD1 matches 10 bases. The CDR3 has 14 amino acids. The CDR3 sequence: CVSSLLGQGVSLDF. The CDR3 DNA sequence: TGTGTCAGCAGTCTCCTCGGACAGGGGGTCTCACTGGACTTC.